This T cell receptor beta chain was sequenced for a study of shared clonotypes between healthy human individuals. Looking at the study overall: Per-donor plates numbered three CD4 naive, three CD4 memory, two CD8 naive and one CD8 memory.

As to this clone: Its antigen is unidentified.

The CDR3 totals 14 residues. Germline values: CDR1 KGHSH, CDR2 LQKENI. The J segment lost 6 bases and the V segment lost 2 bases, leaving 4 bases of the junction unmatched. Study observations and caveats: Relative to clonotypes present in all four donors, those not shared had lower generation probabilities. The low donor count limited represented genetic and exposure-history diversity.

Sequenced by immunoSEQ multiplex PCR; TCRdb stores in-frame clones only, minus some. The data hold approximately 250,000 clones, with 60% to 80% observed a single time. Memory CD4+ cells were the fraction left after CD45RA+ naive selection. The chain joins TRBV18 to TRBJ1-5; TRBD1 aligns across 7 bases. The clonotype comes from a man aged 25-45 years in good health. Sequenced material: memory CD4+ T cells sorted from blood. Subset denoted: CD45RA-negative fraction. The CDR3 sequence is CASSPSGGLQPQHF. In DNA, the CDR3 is TGTGCCAGCTCACCATCAGGGGGACTTCAGCCCCAGCATTTT.